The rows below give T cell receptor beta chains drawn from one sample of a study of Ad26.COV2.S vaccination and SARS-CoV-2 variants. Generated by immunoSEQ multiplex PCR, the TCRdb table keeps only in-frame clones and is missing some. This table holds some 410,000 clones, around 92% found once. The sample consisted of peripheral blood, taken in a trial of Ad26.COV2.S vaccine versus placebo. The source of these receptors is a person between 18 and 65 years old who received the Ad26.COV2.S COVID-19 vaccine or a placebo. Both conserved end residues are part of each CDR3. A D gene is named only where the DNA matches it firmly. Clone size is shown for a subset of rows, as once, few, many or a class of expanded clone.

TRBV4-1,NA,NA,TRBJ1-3,CASSQGAGLTGNTIYF,TGCGCCAGCAGCCAAGGGGCAGGGTTGACTGGAAACACCATATATTTT
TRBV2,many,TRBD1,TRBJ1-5,CASSIQGLNQPQHF,TGTGCCAGCAGCATACAGGGGCTTAATCAGCCCCAGCATTTT
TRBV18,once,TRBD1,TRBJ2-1,CASSTTTGAREQFF,TGTGCCAGCTCGACCACGACAGGGGCGCGTGAGCAGTTCTTC
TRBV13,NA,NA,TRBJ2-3,CASSLERDTQYF,TGTGCCAGCAGCTTAGAGAGGGATACGCAGTATTTT
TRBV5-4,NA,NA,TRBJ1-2,CASSFNRADGYTF,TGTGCCAGCAGCTTTAACAGGGCCGATGGCTACACCTTC
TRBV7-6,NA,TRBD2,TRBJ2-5,CASSFLSGGPQTQYF,TGTGCCAGCAGCTTTCTATCGGGGGGACCCCAGACCCAGTACTTC
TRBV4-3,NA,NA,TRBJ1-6,CASSQAYRGISPLHF,TGCGCCAGCAGCCAAGCCTACAGAGGAATTTCACCCCTCCACTTT
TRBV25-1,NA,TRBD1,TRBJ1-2,CASSTADRGLPKGGYTF,TGTGCCAGCAGTACCGCGGACAGGGGCCTCCCCAAGGGCGGCTACACCTTC
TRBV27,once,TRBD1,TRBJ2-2,CASTRTGVNTGELFF,TGTGCCAGCACTAGGACAGGGGTGAACACCGGGGAGCTGTTTTTT
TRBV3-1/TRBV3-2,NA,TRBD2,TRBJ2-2,CASSLAGTSAGELFF,TGTGCCAGCAGCCTAGCCGGGACTAGTGCCGGGGAGCTGTTTTTT
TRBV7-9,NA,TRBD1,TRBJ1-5,CASSLSGQYQPQHF,TGTGCCAGCAGCTTATCGGGACAGTATCAGCCCCAGCATTTT
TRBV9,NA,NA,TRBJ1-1,CASSVGGGEAFF,TGTGCCAGCAGCGTAGGTGGAGGTGAAGCTTTCTTT
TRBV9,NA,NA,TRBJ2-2,CASSHWTETGELFF,TGTGCCAGCAGCCACTGGACTGAGACCGGGGAGCTGTTTTTT
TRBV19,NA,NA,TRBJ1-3,CASSIVGASGNTIYF,TGTGCCAGTAGTATAGTAGGAGCCTCTGGAAACACCATATATTTT
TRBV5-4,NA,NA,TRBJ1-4,CASRRWGSRDEKLFF,TGTGCCAGCAGACGGTGGGGGAGCAGGGATGAAAAACTGTTTTTT
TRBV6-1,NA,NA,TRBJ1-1,CASSELNLENTEAFF,TGTGCCAGCAGTGAATTAAATCTGGAGAACACTGAAGCTTTCTTT
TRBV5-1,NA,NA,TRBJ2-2,CASSPPLGTGELFF,TGCGCCAGCAGCCCGCCCCTGGGCACCGGGGAGCTGTTTTTT